Many counts were recorded for the clone carrying this T cell receptor beta chain. Its antigen remains unknown. The data originate from a study of blood T cells in healthy people across ages. The study's findings and limits: Roughly linearly, TCR beta diversity per million T cells fell as age increased. Greater diversity and more naive CD4+ cells were seen in long-lived donors than in aged donors.

The V gene's germline CDR1 is SQVTM and CDR2 ANQGSEA. CDR3 length: 12 amino acids. Trimming cost V 6 bases and J 2 bases, with 9 bases left between them. With a J-beta primer mix and a sample-barcoded 5' primer, a second PCR ran about 6 to 11 cycles. TCRdb reanalysed the 5' RACE reads using MiXCR and keeps one entry per CDR3 protein. The repertoire holds about 970,000 distinct CDR3 sequences, with 45% to 60% as singletons. This receptor was identified in a woman between 55 and 75 years old in good health. V is TRBV29-1 and J is TRBJ2-3; D call uncertain. The sequenced sample consisted of blood. CDR3 DNA: TGCAGCGTGACCCCTCCCACAGATACGCAGTATTTT. It codes for CSVTPPTDTQYF.